A selection of T cell receptor beta chains follows, all from one sample in a study of CD8+ T cells in alopecia areata. Profiling relied on immunoSEQ multiplex PCR, and the TCRdb table lists in-frame clones only, not all of them. This table has roughly 16,000 clones, about 61% appearing once. The sample consisted of skin. These receptors were collected from a human donor with alopecia areata. Each CDR3 is given with its conserved first and last residue. A D gene is named only where the DNA matches it firmly. Some rows have no size entry. The others give once, few or many, or a class for an expanded clone.

j_call clone_size v_call d_call cdr3_aa cdr3_nt
TRBJ2-5 - TRBV5-1 - CASSGPDGETQYF TGCGCCAGCAGCGGACCCGACGGGGAGACCCAGTACTTC
TRBJ2-4 - TRBV4-1 TRBD1 CASMGTGLAKNIQYF TGCGCCAGTATGGGGACAGGTCTAGCCAAAAACATTCAGTACTTC
TRBJ2-2 - TRBV27 - CASSFLKGGELFF TGTGCCAGCAGTTTTTTGAAGGGCGGGGAGCTGTTTTTT
TRBJ1-5 - TRBV6-5 - CASSLDRNQPQHF TGTGCCAGCAGTCTCGACAGGAATCAGCCCCAGCATTTT
TRBJ2-5 - TRBV19 - CASSIGGETQYF TGTGCCAGTAGTATAGGAGGAGAGACCCAGTACTTC
TRBJ2-1 few TRBV19 - CASSMNNEQFF TGTGCCAGTAGTATGAACAATGAGCAGTTCTTC
TRBJ1-6 - TRBV5-4 - CASRQQSSYNSPLHF TGTGCCAGCAGGCAACAGAGCTCCTATAATTCACCCCTCCACTTT
TRBJ2-5 - TRBV2 - CANSQEALQETQYF TGTGCCAACAGTCAGGAGGCCTTACAAGAGACCCAGTACTTC
TRBJ1-5 - TRBV5-6 - CASSRTGAGGQPQHF TGTGCCAGCAGCAGGACGGGGGCCGGGGGCCAACCCCAGCATTTT
TRBJ1-1 - TRBV25-1 - CASSVRTDTEAFF TGTGCCAGCAGTGTTCGTACGGACACTGAAGCTTTCTTT
TRBJ2-1 few TRBV4-3 - CASSQGVVGQFF TGCGCCAGCAGCCAAGGAGTGGTTGGGCAGTTCTTC
TRBJ1-3 - TRBV19 - CASSIYSRGSGNTIYF TGTGCCAGTAGTATATATAGCCGGGGTAGTGGAAACACCATATATTTT
TRBJ2-1 few TRBV7-3 - CASSSRDGSYNEQFF TGTGCCAGCAGCTCTCGGGACGGCTCCTACAATGAGCAGTTCTTC
TRBJ2-5 - TRBV6-1 - CASSGRVQTETQYF TGTGCCAGCAGTGGAAGGGTACAGACAGAGACCCAGTACTTC
TRBJ2-1 - TRBV7-2 TRBD2 CASSPSLAGAHNEQFF TGTGCCAGCAGCCCGTCACTAGCGGGAGCTCACAATGAGCAGTTCTTC
TRBJ2-3 few TRBV6-5 - CASSYRGGSTDTQYF TGTGCCAGCAGTTACCGTGGTGGGAGCACAGATACGCAGTATTTT
TRBJ2-1 - TRBV7-9 TRBD1 CASSRGRMASRNHEQFF TGTGCCAGCAGCAGGGGGCGCATGGCGAGTCGGAACCATGAGCAGTTCTTC
TRBJ2-3 - TRBV6-1 - CASSSTLVTQYF TGTGCCAGCAGTTCGACCCTGGTAACGCAGTATTTT
TRBJ1-5 - TRBV5-1 - CASSLYTGPNQPQHF TGCGCCAGCAGCTTGTACACCGGGCCCAATCAGCCCCAGCATTTT
TRBJ2-5 - TRBV7-9 TRBD2 CASSFGASGTTAQETQYF TGTGCCAGCAGCTTCGGGGCTAGCGGGACTACCGCCCAAGAGACCCAGTACTTC
TRBJ1-1 - TRBV7-2 TRBD1 CASSLRGRVTEAFF TGTGCCAGCAGCTTAAGGGGGCGTGTCACTGAAGCTTTCTTT
TRBJ2-7 few TRBV21-1 - CASSNCGTYEQYF TGTGCCAGCAGCAATTGCGGAACCTACGAGCAGTACTTC
TRBJ1-1 - TRBV7-2 - CASSLRASEAFF TGTGCCAGCAGCTTAAGGGCCAGTGAAGCTTTCTTT
TRBJ2-2 - TRBV5-4 TRBD2 CASSGGASGITIGELFF TGTGCCAGCAGCGGCGGGGCTAGCGGGATAACTATCGGGGAGCTGTTTTTT
TRBJ1-2 - TRBV6-1 TRBD1 CASNFVTGGNYGYTF TGTGCCAGCAATTTCGTGACAGGGGGCAACTATGGCTACACCTTC
TRBJ2-5 - TRBV7-8 - CASSRPPTRSQETQYF TGTGCCAGCAGCCGGCCCCCGACTAGGTCACAAGAGACCCAGTACTTC
TRBJ1-5 - TRBV28 TRBD1 CASLIRTGFGNQPQHF TGTGCCAGCCTTATCAGGACAGGCTTTGGGAATCAGCCCCAGCATTTT
TRBJ1-3 once TRBV2 - CARSLRVREDSGNTIYF TGTGCCAGGTCCCTTCGTGTCAGGGAAGACTCTGGAAACACCATATATTTT
TRBJ1-2 - TRBV18 TRBD1 CASSGSDRGENYGYTF TGTGCCAGCTCCGGATCCGACAGGGGCGAGAACTATGGCTACACCTTC
TRBJ2-2 - TRBV7-9 TRBD1 CASSAGQGLMLAGELFF TGTGCCAGCAGCGCCGGACAGGGCCTTATGTTGGCCGGGGAGCTGTTTTTT
TRBJ2-3 - TRBV28 TRBD2 CASSLNSGSLLYDTQYF TGTGCCAGCAGTTTGAATAGCGGGAGTTTATTATATGATACGCAGTATTTT
TRBJ2-3 once TRBV15 TRBD1 CATSRSKGAGTDTQYF TGTGCCACCAGCAGATCGAAGGGGGCGGGCACAGATACGCAGTATTTT
TRBJ2-4 - TRBV5-4 TRBD2 CASSLRGGGIQYF TGTGCCAGCAGCTTGCGGGGCGGGGGCATTCAGTACTTC
TRBJ2-7 - TRBV10-3 - CAHRTDSYEQYF TGTGCTCACAGGACGGATTCCTACGAGCAGTACTTC
TRBJ2-5 - TRBV28 - CASSLGAQYQETQYF TGTGCCAGCAGTTTGGGGGCCCAGTACCAAGAGACCCAGTACTTC
TRBJ2-1 - TRBV7-8 TRBD2 CASSLGGPGLGAQFF TGTGCCAGCAGCTTAGGGGGACCGGGACTAGGAGCTCAGTTCTTC
TRBJ2-1 once TRBV19 - CASSITEEQFF TGTGCCAGTAGTATTACTGAAGAGCAGTTCTTC
TRBJ2-7 large TRBV19 - CASSSRLNTYEQYF TGTGCCAGTAGTAGCCGTCTGAATACCTACGAGCAGTACTTC
TRBJ1-1 - TRBV19 - CASILGVGNTEAFF TGTGCCAGTATCCTGGGGGTAGGGAACACTGAAGCTTTCTTT
TRBJ1-1 once TRBV28 - CASSPLRGTEAFF TGTGCCAGCAGTCCCCTTAGAGGCACTGAAGCTTTCTTT
TRBJ2-1 - TRBV7-6 - CASSPTALGKEQFF TGTGCCAGCAGCCCCACCGCCCTGGGCAAAGAGCAGTTCTTC
TRBJ2-7 - TRBV2 - CASKRKGGEQYF TGTGCCAGCAAGCGTAAGGGTGGCGAGCAGTACTTC
TRBJ2-1 - TRBV28 TRBD2 CASSNRLAGVATEQFF TGTGCCAGCAGTAACAGACTAGCGGGAGTAGCTACTGAGCAGTTCTTC
TRBJ2-1 - TRBV7-3 - CASSLTGREKGGRSYNEQFF TGTGCCAGCAGCTTAACGGGACGGGAGAAGGGTGGAAGAAGCTACAATGAGCAGTTCTTC
TRBJ1-5 - TRBV10-2 - CASSDNRNQPQHF TGCGCCAGCAGTGACAACCGCAATCAGCCCCAGCATTTT
TRBJ1-1 - TRBV6-6 - CASSSTLNTEAFF TGTGCCAGCAGTTCAACACTGAACACTGAAGCTTTCTTT
TRBJ1-2 - TRBV5-6 TRBD1 CASSSRQGAWYGYTF TGTGCCAGCAGCAGCAGACAGGGTGCATGGTATGGCTACACCTTC
TRBJ2-1 few TRBV15 TRBD1 CATSVDRVNEQFF TGTGCCACCAGCGTAGACAGGGTCAATGAGCAGTTCTTC
TRBJ2-7 - TRBV7-8 TRBD2 CASSLVGAGGRYEQYF TGTGCCAGCAGCTTAGTTGGCGCGGGAGGCCGATACGAGCAGTACTTC
TRBJ1-5 - TRBV28 - CASRATPNRNQPQHF TGTGCCAGCAGAGCGACACCAAACCGCAATCAGCCCCAGCATTTT
TRBJ2-2 - TRBV27 TRBD1 CASSFEGASTGELFF TGTGCCAGCAGTTTTGAGGGGGCTTCCACCGGGGAGCTGTTTTTT
TRBJ2-1 once TRBV19 - CASRRAPWSEQFF TGTGCCAGTAGACGAGCCCCCTGGAGTGAGCAGTTCTTC
TRBJ2-3 medium-sized TRBV2 - CASPGFFDTDTQYF TGTGCCAGCCCGGGATTTTTTGACACAGATACGCAGTATTTT
TRBJ2-7 few TRBV28 - CASSFLPGPYEQYF TGTGCCAGCAGTTTCCTCCCAGGACCTTACGAGCAGTACTTC
TRBJ2-3 few TRBV5-6 TRBD2 CASSLEGTRGRGTDTQYF TGTGCCAGCAGCTTGGAGGGTACACGTGGGAGGGGCACAGATACGCAGTATTTT
TRBJ2-3 once TRBV6-6 - CASSRGTYGTDTQYF TGTGCCAGCAGTCGAGGGACATACGGCACAGATACGCAGTATTTT
TRBJ2-7 - TRBV10-2 - CASSESPIVRGLEDWYEQYF TGCGCCAGCAGTGAGTCGCCAATTGTCAGGGGTTTAGAAGATTGGTACGAGCAGTACTTC